The clone carrying this T cell receptor (beta chain) occurred a few times. These data originate in a study of spatial heterogeneity in lung cancer. Sample time point: sample taken at primary tumor resection. Whole RNA obtained from tumor, nontumor lung or frozen PBMC underwent sequencing without sorting. The CDR3 runs to 16 residues. Per germline, CDR1 LGHNA and CDR2 YSLEER. The V end was cut by 1 base, the J end by 7 bases, with 17 bases between. TCR cDNA molecules each had a unique molecular identifier. TCRdb recomputed calls from the 5' RACE reads with MiXCR, one row per CDR3 protein. The sample records roughly 54,000 distinct CDR3 sequences, 7.6% being singletons.

This chain links TRBV4-3 with TRBJ2-4; D is uncertain. Sequences were derived from PBMCs, sampled at surgery. The source is a female donor with early-stage non-small cell lung cancer. The CDR3 region is CASSQVVGALGNIQYF. In DNA, the CDR3 is TGCGCCAGCAGCCAAGTGGTCGGAGCCCTCGGGAACATTCAGTACTTC.